What follows are 14 T cell receptor beta chains derived from one specimen sequenced in a study of T-cell memory formation after mild COVID-19. In TCRdb, the 5' RACE reads were re-called with MiXCR into one record per CDR3 protein. The sample contains roughly 380,000 distinct CDR3 sequences, over 25% of which appear only once. Sequencing input: PBMCs or a T cell subset sorted from them (not recorded which). These receptors came from an adult woman who had mild COVID-19 (a few samples of this study predate the infection). Cell type and time point are not known.

The rearrangement joins TRBV19 to TRBJ2-1; TRBD2 aligns across 8 bases. The V gene end was trimmed by 3 bases and the J gene end by 4 bases; junction bases not matched to a gene: 11. This CDR3 is 17 amino acids long. From germline, CDR1 is LNHDA and CDR2 SQIVND (reference sequence). CDR3 protein: CASSIWSGGRMYNEQFF. For the CDR3, the DNA is TGTGCCAGTAGTATTTGGTCGGGCGGGAGGATGTACAATGAGCAGTTCTTC.

The rearrangement links TRBV27 to TRBJ1-6; 8 nucleotides line up with TRBD1. V shed 5 bases and J 9 bases; nucleotides not matched to a gene: 9. The CDR3 runs 15 residues. Germline CDR1 is MNHEY and CDR2 is SMNVEV (reference sequence). Here the CDR3 DNA reads TGTGCCAGCAGTGTTAACAGGGGGGGGGGTTCACCCCTCCACTTT. It translates to CASSVNRGGGSPLHF.

The chain links TRBV4-3 to TRBJ2-7, with a tentative D call TRBD1 (6 bases). The germline V gene has CDR1 LGHNA and CDR2 YSLEER. V lost 1 base and J 3 bases, leaving 22 bases between the germline ends. The CDR3 loop spans 18 amino acids. The DNA of the CDR3 is TGCGCCAGCAGCCAAGGGGGCGCCAGGGGCGTCGGGATCTACGAGCAGTACTTC. This sequence encodes CASSQGGARGVGIYEQYF.

CDR3 residues: CASSLGSRTNTEAFF. The CDR3 DNA reads TGTGCCAGCAGCTTAGGATCTCGGACGAACACTGAAGCTTTCTTT. This chain connects TRBV7-9 to TRBJ1-1, with D unclear. The CDR3 contains 15 residues. V was trimmed by 1 base and J by 1 base, leaving 10 bases between them. Germline V gives CDR1 SEHNR, CDR2 FQNEAQ (reference sequence).

The sample holds a few counts of this clonotype. This rearrangement joins TRBV24-1 to TRBJ2-1; D call uncertain. CDR3 length: 14 residues. Between the trimmed V and J ends, which lost 4 bases and 0 bases, there was a span of 6 bases. Per the germline V gene, CDR1 is KGHDR and CDR2 is SFDVKD. This CDR3 reads CATSDPSSYNEQFF. The CDR3 DNA follows: TGTGCCACCAGTGACCCCAGCTCCTACAATGAGCAGTTCTTC.

The rearrangement links TRBV7-8 to TRBJ2-3; no firm D call. CDR3 length: 14 amino acids. V was cut by 5 bases and J by 4 bases, with 13 bases left in between. The germline V gene has CDR1 SGHVS and CDR2 FQNEAQ. This chain's CDR3 is CASSIPPNPDTQYF. The CDR3 DNA reads TGTGCCAGCAGCATCCCCCCGAATCCAGATACGCAGTATTTT.

This rearrangement joins TRBV4-1 to TRBJ2-2, with D possibly being TRBD1 (6 bases). Per germline, CDR1 MGHRA and CDR2 YSYEKL. V lost 6 bases and J lost 7, with 15 bases in between. The CDR3 is 14 amino acids. CDR3 sequence reads: CASSPPGTNGELFF. The CDR3 coding sequence is TGCGCCAGCAGTCCCCCCGGGACAAACGGGGAGCTGTTTTTT.

CDR3 DNA sequence: TGTGCCAGCGGGAAAATTCTGGGCACAGATACGCAGTATTTT. Its translation: CASGKILGTDTQYF. This chain links TRBV12-3 or TRBV12-4 with TRBJ2-3; D unresolved. There are 14 residues in the CDR3. Trimming removed 8 bases from V and 1 base from J, with 13 bases in between.

The rearrangement joins TRBV20-1 to TRBJ2-7, with D hard to call. Germline lookup yields CDR1 DFQATT and CDR2 SNEGSKA (reference sequence). The length of the CDR3 is 16 residues. Trimming took off 3 bases at V and 1 base at J, with 19 bases between the two ends. CDR3 residues: CSASTSVLLLSYEQYF. CDR3 DNA sequence: TGCAGTGCTAGTACCTCAGTGCTTCTCCTTTCCTACGAGCAGTACTTC.

The chain combines TRBV18 with TRBJ2-1, with D possibly being TRBD2 (6 bases). This CDR3 has 15 residues. Trimming stripped 6 bases from V and 1 base from J, with 13 bases between. Germline CDR1 KGHSH, CDR2 LQKENI. The CDR3: CASSESGSSYNEQFF. For the CDR3, the DNA is TGTGCCAGCTCGGAGAGCGGGTCGTCCTACAATGAGCAGTTCTTC.

The rearrangement links TRBV6-2 or TRBV6-3 to TRBJ2-1; 14 positions match TRBD2. The V gene end was trimmed by 6 bases and the J gene end by 4 bases; junction bases not matched to a gene: 2. The CDR3 covers 15 residues. Germline loops: CDR1 MNHEY, CDR2 SVGEGT. The CDR3: CASRRTSGRYNEQFF. CDR3 in DNA: TGTGCCAGCAGAAGGACTAGCGGGAGGTACAATGAGCAGTTCTTC.

The chain joins TRBV6-4 to TRBJ2-1; D call uncertain. V was cut by 4 bases and J by 1 base, with 11 bases left in between. This CDR3 region has 15 residues. Germline lookup yields CDR1 MRHNA and CDR2 SNTAGT. The CDR3 spells CASSAGVGSYNEQFF. The CDR3, as DNA: TGTGCCAGCAGTGCCGGAGTTGGGTCCTACAATGAGCAGTTCTTC.

The V call is TRBV5-6, the J call TRBJ2-7, with 14 bases aligning to TRBD2. Germline V gives CDR1 SGHDT, CDR2 YYEEEE. The V segment lost 0 bases and the J segment 4 bases; nucleotides outside the gene matches: 9. This CDR3 has 18 residues. The CDR3 sequence: CASSLALTSGRALYEQYF. The CDR3 coding sequence is TGTGCCAGCAGCTTGGCCCTGACTAGCGGGAGGGCTCTGTACGAGCAGTACTTC. Combining the CDR3 with reference TRBV5-6 and TRBJ2-7 gives the whole variable domain DAGVTQSPTHLIKTRGQQVTLRCSPKSGHDTVSWYQQALGQGPQFIFQYYEEEERQRGNFPDRFSGHQFPNYSSELNVNALLLGDSALYLCASSLALTSGRALYEQYFGPGTRLTVT.

This clonotype was detected a few times. V gene TRBV12-3 or TRBV12-4 combines with J gene TRBJ2-1; 7 bases line up with TRBD2. CDR3 length: 14 amino acids. V was clipped by 2 bases and J by 10 bases; unmatched bases: 8. CDR3 residues: CASSLSPTREEQFF. For the CDR3, the DNA is TGTGCCAGCAGTTTATCCCCGACGCGGGAGGAGCAGTTCTTC.